The sequence of this T cell receptor (beta chain) was determined in a study of blood T cell repertoires in COVID-19. Background on the study: Samples representing acute and convalescent COVID-19 were sourced from the United States, Italy and Spain. In each case, the material was cDNA or gDNA derived from T cells, B-cell-depleted T cells, or PBMCs.

The CDR3 has 15 amino acids. V was pared by 5 bases and J by 8 bases, with 21 bases between. CDR1 and CDR2 (germline): LNHDA, SQIVND (reference sequence). Source study methods: Cell counts per sample came from amplifying reference gene primers. The repertoire was sequenced with immunoSEQ multiplex PCR; TCRdb's copy has only in-frame clones and lacks some. That table is the source of V, J and clone size, and D and trimming were worked out from the DNA. Of roughly 220,000 clones in the sample, around 84% were seen once. Material for sequencing was peripheral blood. The TCR sequence derives from a woman in her sixties or seventies who had recovered from COVID-19. The rearrangement links TRBV19 to TRBJ1-2; possible D gene TRBD1, 6 bases. CDR3 nucleotides: TGTGCCAGTAGTGTCACAGGGAAGGACACGGGAGGCTACACCTTC. Its protein product is CASSVTGKDTGGYTF. Supplemented by reference TRBV19 and TRBJ1-2, the full variable domain reads DGGITQSPKYLFRKEGQNVTLSCEQNLNHDAMYWYRQDPGQGLRLIYYSQIVNDFQKGDIAEGYSVSREKKESFPLTVTSAQKNPTAFYLCASSVTGKDTGGYTFGSGTRLTVV.